The entry that follows covers one T cell receptor (beta chain) sequence. What it binds is not known. The data were obtained in a study of blood T cells in healthy people across ages. General study results and limits: Naive and antigen-experienced cells could not be conclusively compared, given unsorted PBMCs.

V was clipped by 3 bases and J by 7 bases; unmatched bases: 13. The CDR3 loop spans 17 amino acids. CDR1 is WSHSY and CDR2 is SAAADI in the germline V gene. The use of a sample-barcoded 5' primer and a J-beta primer mix characterized a second PCR of roughly 6 to 11 cycles. Each cDNA molecule was tagged by a template-switch adaptor with 12 random nucleotides. TCRdb passed the 5' RACE reads through MiXCR, listing each CDR3 protein once. The table lists 1.6 million or so distinct CDR3 sequences, roughly a third of them singletons. Specimen: blood. The sequence was collected from a woman aged 30 to 39 in good health. This chain uses TRBV10-2 with TRBJ2-3, with 10 positions matching TRBD2. This chain's CDR3 is CASSENSGGTRYYTQYF. CDR3 DNA sequence: TGCGCCAGCAGTGAAAATAGCGGGGGGACGAGGTACTATACGCAGTATTTT.